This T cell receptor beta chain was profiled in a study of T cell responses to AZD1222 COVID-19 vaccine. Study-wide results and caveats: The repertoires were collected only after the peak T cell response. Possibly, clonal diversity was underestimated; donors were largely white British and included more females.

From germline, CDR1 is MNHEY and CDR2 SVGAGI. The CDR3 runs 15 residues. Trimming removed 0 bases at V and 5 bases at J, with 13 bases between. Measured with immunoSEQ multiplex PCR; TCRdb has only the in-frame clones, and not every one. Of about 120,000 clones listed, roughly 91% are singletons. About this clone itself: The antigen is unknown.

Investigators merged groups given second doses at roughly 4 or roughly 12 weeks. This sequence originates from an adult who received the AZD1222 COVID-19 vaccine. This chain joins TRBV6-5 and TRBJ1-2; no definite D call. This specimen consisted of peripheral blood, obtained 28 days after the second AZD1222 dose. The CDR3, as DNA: TGTGCCAGCAGTTACTCCGGGGTGGAAGGATATGGCTACACCTTC. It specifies CASSYSGVEGYGYTF.